One and the same sample provided the 3 T cell receptor beta chains below, sequenced in a study of blood T cell repertoires in COVID-19. The table came from immunoSEQ multiplex PCR; TCRdb's copy has only in-frame clones and leaves some out. The data hold over 60,000 clones, with roughly 87% observed a single time. Sequenced: peripheral blood. These receptors were obtained from an elderly man with acute or convalescent COVID-19.

The chain recombines TRBV6-4 with TRBJ1-1; D is ambiguous. Looked up from germline, CDR1 is MRHNA and CDR2 is SNTAGT. This CDR3 has 13 residues. V lost 5 bases, J lost 0 bases, and 7 bases lay in between. The CDR3: CASSKRMNTEAFF. CDR3 coding DNA: TGTGCCAGCAGTAAGAGGATGAACACTGAAGCTTTCTTT.

The chain recombines TRBV7-2 with TRBJ2-2, with 8 nucleotides matching TRBD1. This CDR3 contains 16 residues. Trimming removed 3 bases from V and 1 base from J; junction bases left unmatched: 4. CDR1 SGHTA and CDR2 FQGNSA come from the germline V gene. CDR3 protein: CASSFGRGLNTGELFF. CDR3 in DNA: TGTGCCAGCAGCTTCGGCAGGGGGCTGAACACCGGGGAGCTGTTTTTT.

V is TRBV18 and J is TRBJ2-6; the match to TRBD2 covers 8 bases. This CDR3 region has 18 residues. The V and J ends lost 2 bases and 2 bases, in that order; junction bases with no gene match: 8. In germline, CDR1 is KGHSH, CDR2 LQKENI. The CDR3 loop is CASSPVTSGSTGANVLTF. The DNA for the CDR3 is TGTGCCAGCTCACCAGTAACTAGCGGATCGACTGGGGCCAACGTCCTGACTTTC.